This T cell receptor (beta chain) was captured by sequencing in a study of neurological immune-mediated disorders. The CDR3 length is 13 residues. Per germline, CDR1 SGHVS and CDR2 FNYEAQ. Trimming cost V 1 base and J 3 bases, with 6 bases left between them. TCRdb reanalysed the 5' RACE reads using MiXCR and keeps one entry per CDR3 protein. Here the sample spans 20,000 to 25,000 distinct CDR3 sequences, roughly 15% being singletons. General study findings and limits: HTLV-1-associated myelopathy had the most TCR clonal expansion, and multiple sclerosis had the least, less than healthy controls.

This clonotype was observed at least ten times. Antigen specificity is unknown. The source of this sequence is a female donor with HTLV-1-associated myelopathy (HAM/TSP). The chain uses TRBV7-6 and TRBJ1-1, with D possibly being TRBD1 (6 bases). Sequencing was carried out using PBMCs. The CDR3 region has the DNA TGTGCCAGCAGCTTAGACAGGGACACTGAAGCTTTCTTT. Its protein product is CASSLDRDTEAFF.